This T cell receptor beta chain emerged from a study of CD8+CD57+ T cells in acquired aplastic anemia (dated by TCRdb to about 2018). Regarding the research as a whole: Extracted DNA from sorted CD4+ and CD8+ cells averaged about 2.9 ug, ranging from about 0.17 to 27.4 ug. CD8+CD57+ expansion was defined as a frequency above the mean frequency observed in healthy subjects.

What the research found in general, with its limitations: Although 25 to 30 CD8+ CDR3 sequences were shared by patients and controls, these sequences appeared highly expressed in patients and within the immunodominant clones of patients. CD8+ Simpson's diversity did not differ significantly between patients and healthy controls (P=0.060).

At the junction V is shortened by 3 bases and J by 7 bases, with 18 bases in between. As encoded in the germline V gene, CDR1 is SQVTM while CDR2 is ANQGSEA. The CDR3 starts with the cysteine, ends with the phenylalanine, and has 14 residues. The only DNA kept is the CDR3, 42 bases in frame from the first base. A note on this clonotype: Its antigen is currently not known. No qualities accompany the bases; no much larger clone lies one base away.

TCR beta VDJ combination and CDR3 sequence profiling used genomic DNA as the template. An Illumina HiSeq 2000 was the platform used for TCR repertoire sequencing. In the authors' own workflow: TRBV/TRBJ rearrangement plots, CDR3 size and DJ length profiles, and Simpson's diversity index were used to assess repertoires. The most abundant DNA sequence in the deep sequencing data was taken as the immunodominant clone. CDR3 amino acid sequences were checked for sharing across subjects and were also compared against the VDJdb database and published repertoires. TCRdb itself trimmed the public reads at Q25 with fastp, ran MiXCR and retained productive beta chains. Each entry merges the rows of one CDR3 protein and shows their most common DNA and genes. The V and J calls come from TCRdb's annotation, not from the publication. Here the sample has over 250,000 distinct CDR3 sequences; about three fifths occur a single time. Under 1.5% of the sample is taken by the ten largest.

Flow cytometry had shown CD8+CD57+ cell expansion in the patients selected for sequencing. Severe acquired aplastic anemia was diagnosed in all patients according to International Study of Aplastic Anemia and Agranulocytosis and Camitta criteria. At the time blood was sampled, none of the patients had received any therapy. In the study, sorted CD4+ and CD8+ blood T cells from patients with severe aplastic anemia and from healthy subjects underwent deep sequencing of TCR repertoires. Patients were enrolled under clinicaltrials.gov protocols 00001620, 01623167, 00001397, 00071045, 00081523 and 00961064 in the USA. Ficoll-Paque density gradient centrifugation was used to isolate peripheral blood mononuclear cells. CD4+ and CD8+ T cells were sorted by FACS or magnetic beads before DNA extraction.

The sequencing sample was made of sorted CD4+, CD8+, or CD8+CD57+ T cells (not recorded which) from PBMCs. The chain joins TRBV29-1 to TRBJ1-1, with TRBD1 perhaps the D gene, on 6 matching bases. This TCR was sampled from a human donor with aplastic anemia. The CDR3 sequence is CSVERVWGAGEAFF. Read as DNA, the sequence is TGCAGCGTTGAGCGGGTGTGGGGGGCAGGTGAAGCTTTCTTT.